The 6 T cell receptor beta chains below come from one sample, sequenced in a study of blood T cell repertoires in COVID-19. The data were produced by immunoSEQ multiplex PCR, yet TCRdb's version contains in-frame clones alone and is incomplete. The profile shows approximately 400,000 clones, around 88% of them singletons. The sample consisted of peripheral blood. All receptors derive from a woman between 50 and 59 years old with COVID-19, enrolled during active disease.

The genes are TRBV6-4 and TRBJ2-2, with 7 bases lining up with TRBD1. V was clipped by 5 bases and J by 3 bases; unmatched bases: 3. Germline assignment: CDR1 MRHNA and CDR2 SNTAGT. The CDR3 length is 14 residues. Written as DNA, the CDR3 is TGTGCCAGCAGTCTTACAGGGGACACCGGGGAGCTGTTTTTT. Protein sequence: CASSLTGDTGELFF.

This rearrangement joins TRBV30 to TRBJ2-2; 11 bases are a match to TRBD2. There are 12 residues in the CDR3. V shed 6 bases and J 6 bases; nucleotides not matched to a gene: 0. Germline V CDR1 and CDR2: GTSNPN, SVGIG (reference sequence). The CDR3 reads CACSGGAGELFF. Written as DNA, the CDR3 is TGTGCCTGTAGCGGGGGGGCCGGGGAGCTGTTTTTT.

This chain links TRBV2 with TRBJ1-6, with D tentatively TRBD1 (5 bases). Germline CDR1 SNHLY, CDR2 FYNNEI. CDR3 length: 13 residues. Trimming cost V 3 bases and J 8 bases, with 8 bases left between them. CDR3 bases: TGTGCCAGCAGTGATCGGGGGGATTCACCCCTCCACTTT. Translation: CASSDRGDSPLHF.

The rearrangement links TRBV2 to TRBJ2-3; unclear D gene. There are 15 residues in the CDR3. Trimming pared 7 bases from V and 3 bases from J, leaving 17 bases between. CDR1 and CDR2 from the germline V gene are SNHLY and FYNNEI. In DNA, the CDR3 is TGTGCCAGCATCGAAGCCCCTACCATGACAGATACGCAGTATTTT. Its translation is CASIEAPTMTDTQYF.

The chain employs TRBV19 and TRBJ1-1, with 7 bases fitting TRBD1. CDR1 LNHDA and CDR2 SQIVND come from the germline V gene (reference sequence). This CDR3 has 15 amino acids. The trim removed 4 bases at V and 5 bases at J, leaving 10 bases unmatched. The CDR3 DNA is TGTGCCAGTAGTAAAGACAGGGTGGGAGGAACTGAAGCTTTCTTT. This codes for CASSKDRVGGTEAFF. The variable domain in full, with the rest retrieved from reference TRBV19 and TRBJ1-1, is DGGITQSPKYLFRKEGQNVTLSCEQNLNHDAMYWYRQDPGQGLRLIYYSQIVNDFQKGDIAEGYSVSREKKESFPLTVTSAQKNPTAFYLCASSKDRVGGTEAFFGQGTRLTVV.

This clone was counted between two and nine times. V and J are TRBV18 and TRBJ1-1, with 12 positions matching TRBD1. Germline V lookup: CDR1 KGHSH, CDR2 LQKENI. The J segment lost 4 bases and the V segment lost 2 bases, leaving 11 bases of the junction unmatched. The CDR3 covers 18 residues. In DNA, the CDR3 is TGTGCCAGCTCACCATACCCTCCGGGACAGGGGGCGACCACTGAAGCTTTCTTT. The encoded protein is CASSPYPPGQGATTEAFF.